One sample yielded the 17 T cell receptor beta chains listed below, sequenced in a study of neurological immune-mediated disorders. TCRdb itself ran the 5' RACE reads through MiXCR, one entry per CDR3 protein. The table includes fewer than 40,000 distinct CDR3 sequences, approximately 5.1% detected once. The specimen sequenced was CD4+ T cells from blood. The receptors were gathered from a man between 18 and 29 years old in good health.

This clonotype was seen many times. DNA of the CDR3: TGTGCCAGCAGCCGGACGACGGTGGGTGCCACTGAAGCTTTCTTT. Translation: CASSRTTVGATEAFF. The rearrangement links TRBV7-2 to TRBJ1-1; D is unresolved. The germline V gene has CDR1 SGHTA and CDR2 FQGNSA. The CDR3 length is 15 residues. Trimming removed 5 bases at V and 4 bases at J, with 17 bases between. Filled out from reference TRBV7-2 and TRBJ1-1, the complete variable domain reads GAGVSQSPSNKVTEKGKDVELRCDPISGHTALYWYRQSLGQGLEFLIYFQGNSAPDKSGLPSDRFSAERTGGSVSTLTIQRTQQEDSAVYLCASSRTTVGATEAFFGQGTRLTVV.

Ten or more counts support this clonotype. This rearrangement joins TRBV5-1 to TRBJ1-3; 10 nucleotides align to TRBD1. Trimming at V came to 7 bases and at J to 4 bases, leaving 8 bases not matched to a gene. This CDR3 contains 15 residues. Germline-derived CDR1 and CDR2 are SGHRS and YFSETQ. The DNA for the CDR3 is TGCGCCAGCGGATTGGACAGGGGGAAAGGAAACACCATATATTTT. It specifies CASGLDRGKGNTIYF. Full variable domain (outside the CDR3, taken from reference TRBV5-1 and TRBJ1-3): KAGVTQTPRYLIKTRGQQVTLSCSPISGHRSVSWYQQTPGQGLQFLFEYFSETQRNKGNFPGRFSGRQFSNSRSEMNVSTLELGDSALYLCASGLDRGKGNTIYFGEGSWLTVV.

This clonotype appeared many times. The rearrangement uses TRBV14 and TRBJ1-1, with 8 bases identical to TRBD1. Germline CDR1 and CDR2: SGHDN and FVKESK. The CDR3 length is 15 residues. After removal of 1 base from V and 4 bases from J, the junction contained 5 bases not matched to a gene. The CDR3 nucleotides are TGTGCCAGCAGCCAAGTCAGGGGGCGTGGCACTGAAGCTTTCTTT. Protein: CASSQVRGRGTEAFF.

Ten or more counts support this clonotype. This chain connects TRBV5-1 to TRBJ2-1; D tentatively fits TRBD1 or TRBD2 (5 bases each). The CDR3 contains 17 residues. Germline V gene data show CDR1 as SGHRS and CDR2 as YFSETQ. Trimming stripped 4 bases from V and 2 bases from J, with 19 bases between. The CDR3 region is CASSGHQTWGPYNEQFF. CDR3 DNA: TGCGCCAGCAGCGGGCACCAAACGTGGGGACCCTACAATGAGCAGTTCTTC.

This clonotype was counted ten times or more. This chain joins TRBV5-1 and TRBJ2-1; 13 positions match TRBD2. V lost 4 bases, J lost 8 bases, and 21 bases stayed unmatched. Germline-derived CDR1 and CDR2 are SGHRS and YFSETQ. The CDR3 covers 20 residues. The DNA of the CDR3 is TGCGCCAGCAGCGCTCCGACTAGCGGGGGGATCATCGCCTTCAATGATGAGCAGTTCTTC. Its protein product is CASSAPTSGGIIAFNDEQFF.

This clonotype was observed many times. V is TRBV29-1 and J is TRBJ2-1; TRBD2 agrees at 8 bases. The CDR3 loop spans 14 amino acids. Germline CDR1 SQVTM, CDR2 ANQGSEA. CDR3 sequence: CSSKEGLGLSEQFF. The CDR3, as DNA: TGCAGTTCCAAGGAGGGACTAGGATTATCTGAGCAGTTCTTC.

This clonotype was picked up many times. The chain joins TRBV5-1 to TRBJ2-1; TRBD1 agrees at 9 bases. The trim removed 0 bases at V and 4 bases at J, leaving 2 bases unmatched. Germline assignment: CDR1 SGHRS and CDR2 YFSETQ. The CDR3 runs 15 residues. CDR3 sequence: CASSLGGQGYNEQFF. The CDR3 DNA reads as TGCGCCAGCAGCTTGGGAGGACAGGGGTACAATGAGCAGTTCTTC.

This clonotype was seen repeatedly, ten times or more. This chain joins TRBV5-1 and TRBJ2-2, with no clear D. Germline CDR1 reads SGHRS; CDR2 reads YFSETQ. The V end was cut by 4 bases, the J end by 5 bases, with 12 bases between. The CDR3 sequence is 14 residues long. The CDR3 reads CASSHRIGTGELFF. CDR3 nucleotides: TGCGCCAGCAGCCACAGAATCGGGACCGGGGAGCTGTTTTTT.

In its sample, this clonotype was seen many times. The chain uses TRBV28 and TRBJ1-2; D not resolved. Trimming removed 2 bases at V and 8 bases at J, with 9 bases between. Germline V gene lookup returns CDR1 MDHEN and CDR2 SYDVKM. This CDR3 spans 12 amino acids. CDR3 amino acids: CASSLTPVGYTF. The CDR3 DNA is TGTGCCAGCAGTTTAACCCCGGTCGGCTACACCTTC.

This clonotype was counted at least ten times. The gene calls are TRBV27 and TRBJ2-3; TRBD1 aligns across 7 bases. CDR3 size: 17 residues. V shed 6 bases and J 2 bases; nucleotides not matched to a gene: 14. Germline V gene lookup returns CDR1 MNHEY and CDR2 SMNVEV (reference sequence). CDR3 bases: TGTGCCAGCAGCGTAAGACGGGACAGCCGGAACACAGATACGCAGTATTTT. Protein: CASSVRRDSRNTDTQYF.

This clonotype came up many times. The CDR3 loop reads CASSSKGTQHGYTF. The CDR3, as DNA: TGTGCCAGCAGTTCAAAGGGGACTCAGCATGGCTACACCTTC. The chain couples TRBV6-5 to TRBJ1-2; D is possibly TRBD1 (5 bases). The germline CDR1 and CDR2 sequences are MNHEY and SVGAGI. The CDR3 consists of 14 residues. Trimming pared 4 bases from V and 6 bases from J, leaving 15 bases between.

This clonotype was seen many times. In DNA, the CDR3 is TGTGCCAGTAGCGGGGGGCGTTTTGAAAATGAGCAGTTCTTC. Protein product: CASSGGRFENEQFF. This rearrangement joins TRBV3-1 to TRBJ2-1; TRBD2 matches at 10 bases. The V and J ends lost 9 bases and 7 bases, in that order; junction bases with no gene match: 9. The germline CDR1 and CDR2 sequences are LGHDT and YNNKEL (reference sequence). There are 14 residues in the CDR3.

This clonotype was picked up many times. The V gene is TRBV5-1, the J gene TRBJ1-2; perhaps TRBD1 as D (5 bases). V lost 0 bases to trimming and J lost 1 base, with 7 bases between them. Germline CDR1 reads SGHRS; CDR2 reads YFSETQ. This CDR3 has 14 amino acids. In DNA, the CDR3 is TGCGCCAGCAGCTTGGACAGGATTAACTATGGCTACACCTTC. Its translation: CASSLDRINYGYTF.

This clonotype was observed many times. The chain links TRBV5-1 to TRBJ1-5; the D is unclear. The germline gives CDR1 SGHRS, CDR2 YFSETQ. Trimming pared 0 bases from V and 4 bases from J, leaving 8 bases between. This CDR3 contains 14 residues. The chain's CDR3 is CASSLEGVNQPQHF. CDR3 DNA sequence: TGCGCCAGCAGCTTGGAGGGCGTTAATCAGCCCCAGCATTTT.

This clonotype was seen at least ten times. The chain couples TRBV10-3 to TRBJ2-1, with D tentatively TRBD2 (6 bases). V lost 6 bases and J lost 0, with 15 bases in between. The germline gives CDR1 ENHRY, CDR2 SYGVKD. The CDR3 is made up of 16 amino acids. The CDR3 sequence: CAISGPAGSSYNEQFF. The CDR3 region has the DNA TGTGCCATCAGCGGACCCGCGGGGAGCTCCTACAATGAGCAGTTCTTC.

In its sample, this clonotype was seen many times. CDR3 sequence: CASSLGAGGHTAGEQFF. CDR3 DNA sequence: TGTGCCAGCAGTTTGGGAGCGGGGGGGCATACGGCCGGTGAGCAGTTCTTC. This chain joins TRBV12-3 or TRBV12-4 and TRBJ2-1; TRBD2 matches at 10 bases. J lost 9 bases, V lost 3 bases, and 14 bases had no gene match. The CDR3 is 17 amino acids.

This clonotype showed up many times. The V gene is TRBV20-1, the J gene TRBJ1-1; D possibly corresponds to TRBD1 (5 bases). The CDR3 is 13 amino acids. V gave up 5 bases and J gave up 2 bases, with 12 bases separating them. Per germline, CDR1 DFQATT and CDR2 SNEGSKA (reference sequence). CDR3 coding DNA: TGCAGTGCTTCGGGGCCCTCTAACACTGAAGCTTTCTTT. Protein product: CSASGPSNTEAFF.